Each of the 22 T cell receptor beta chains below was sequenced from the same sample in a study of T cell responses to AZD1222 COVID-19 vaccine. Clones were sequenced by immunoSEQ multiplex PCR, and TCRdb holds only the in-frame ones, with some missing. The sample includes 100,000 to 120,000 clones, just under 95% of them seen just once. This specimen consisted of peripheral blood, obtained 28 days after the second AZD1222 dose. Receptors originate from an adult who received the AZD1222 COVID-19 vaccine.

This clone has only one observation. The chain is built from TRBV5-4 and TRBJ2-1, with D possibly matching TRBD1 (6 bases). The V gene's germline CDR1 is SGHNT and CDR2 YYREEE (reference sequence). V dropped 4 bases and J dropped 5 bases, with 10 bases sitting between them. The CDR3 loop spans 13 amino acids. The CDR3 region is CASSGTLDNEQFF. CDR3 DNA: TGTGCCAGCAGCGGGACACTAGACAATGAGCAGTTCTTC.

V usage is TRBV30 and J usage is TRBJ1-5; TRBD1 aligns across 7 bases. J was trimmed by 4 bases and V by 6 bases; bases with no gene match: 9. Germline V lookup: CDR1 GTSNPN, CDR2 SVGIG (reference sequence). The CDR3 is 14 amino acids. The DNA of the CDR3 is TGTGCCTGTCCTGACAGGGCATGGAATCAGCCCCAGCATTTT. Amino acids: CACPDRAWNQPQHF.

V gene TRBV28 combines with J gene TRBJ2-1, with TRBD1 matching 8 bases. V was clipped by 6 bases and J by 8 bases; unmatched bases: 6. CDR1 and CDR2 from the germline V gene are MDHEN and SYDVKM. This CDR3 spans 13 amino acids. The CDR3 nucleotides read TGTGCCAGCAGACCAGGGGGCGGTTATGAGCAGTTCTTC. Translated, it gives CASRPGGGYEQFF.

In its sample, this clone was seen once. The chain recombines TRBV11-2 with TRBJ2-7; TRBD1 aligns across 8 bases. The germline V gene has CDR1 SGHAT and CDR2 FQNNGV. V lost 1 base to trimming and J lost 7 bases; unmatched junction nucleotides: 9. The CDR3 is 15 residues long. The CDR3 is CASSLVGRGLGEQYF. For the CDR3, the DNA is TGTGCCAGCAGCTTAGTGGGCAGGGGGCTGGGGGAGCAGTACTTC.

This chain links TRBV6-7 with TRBJ1-1; 10 bases are a match to TRBD1. TRBV6-7 is an open reading frame, and its role is uncertain. V lost 2 bases to trimming and J lost 3 bases; unmatched junction nucleotides: 6. The CDR3 consists of 16 residues. The CDR3, as DNA: TGTGCCAGCAGTTACCGACAGGGGGCGCGGGACACTGAAGCTTTCTTT. It encodes CASSYRQGARDTEAFF.

The chain uses TRBV6-1 and TRBJ1-3; the D gene is possibly TRBD1 (5 bases). Germline loops: CDR1 MNHNS, CDR2 SASEGT. The length of the CDR3 is 18 residues. V shed 2 bases and J shed 0 bases, with 17 bases lying between them. The CDR3 DNA is TGTGCCAGCAGTGAAAGACCGGGCGTGGGGGGCTCTGGAAACACCATATATTTT. As protein: CASSERPGVGGSGNTIYF.

V gene TRBV27 combines with J gene TRBJ1-2; the match to TRBD1 covers 10 bases. Germline lookup yields CDR1 MNHEY and CDR2 SMNVEV (reference sequence). There are 15 residues in the CDR3. J was trimmed by 8 bases and V by 0 bases; bases with no gene match: 6. The CDR3 DNA follows: TGTGCCAGCAGTTTATCGTACGACAGGGGGCTCGGCTACACCTTC. Protein: CASSLSYDRGLGYTF.

The genes are TRBV6-2 or TRBV6-3 and TRBJ1-6; tentatively, D is TRBD1 (6 bases). The germline V and J ends were trimmed by 5 bases and 6 bases, with 14 bases remaining between them. CDR1 is MNHEY, CDR2 SVGEGT, per germline. This CDR3 is 15 amino acids long. In DNA, the CDR3 is TGTGCCAGCAGTCCGTCAGGGGTAACTAATTCACCCCTCCACTTT. Translated, it gives CASSPSGVTNSPLHF.

This sequence joins TRBV19 and TRBJ1-1; D gene unclear. V was clipped by 3 bases and J by 7 bases, with 6 bases between them. The CDR3 covers 11 residues. In germline, CDR1 is LNHDA, CDR2 SQIVND (reference sequence). The CDR3 loop reads CASSMGIEAFF. In DNA, the CDR3 is TGTGCCAGTAGTATGGGGATTGAAGCTTTCTTT.

The chain employs TRBV9 and TRBJ2-2; TRBD1 matches 12 bases. The CDR3 sequence is 15 residues long. Losses at the gene ends were 5 bases for V and 6 bases for J; bases not matched to a gene: 5. Germline CDR1 is SGDLS and CDR2 is YYNGEE. The DNA of the CDR3 is TGTGCCAGCAGGGGGACAGGGGGCCTTTCCGGGGAGCTGTTTTTT. Encoded protein: CASRGTGGLSGELFF.

The V and J genes are TRBV7-2 and TRBJ2-7, with TRBD2 identical over 12 bases. Germline V gene lookup returns CDR1 SGHTA and CDR2 FQGNSA. The CDR3 sequence is 18 residues long. V shed 5 bases, J shed 2 bases, and the junction held 13 bases outside the gene matches. This CDR3 reads CASSNSASGGARPYEQYF. In DNA form, the CDR3 reads TGTGCCAGCAGCAATAGTGCTAGCGGGGGGGCCAGGCCCTACGAGCAGTACTTC.

This clone was recorded once. The chain is built from TRBV7-2 and TRBJ2-7; TRBD1 agrees at 9 bases. The germline V gene has CDR1 SGHTA and CDR2 FQGNSA. The CDR3 consists of 15 residues. The junction had 11 bases not matched to a gene; V was cut back by 5 bases and J by 6 bases. The CDR3 DNA sequence: TGTGCCAGCAGCCCCTGGTCGGGACAGGGCGGCGAGCAGTACTTC. Translating gives CASSPWSGQGGEQYF. Full variable domain (missing parts from reference TRBV7-2 and TRBJ2-7): GAGVSQSPSNKVTEKGKDVELRCDPISGHTALYWYRQSLGQGLEFLIYFQGNSAPDKSGLPSDRFSAERTGGSVSTLTIQRTQQEDSAVYLCASSPWSGQGGEQYFGPGTRLTVT.

The V gene is TRBV6-2 or TRBV6-3, the J gene TRBJ2-7, with 9 bases aligning to TRBD1. With V trimmed by 5 bases and J by 3 bases, 5 bases remained unmatched. CDR3 length equals 14 residues. The V gene's germline CDR1 is MNHEY and CDR2 SVGEGT. The CDR3 nucleotides read TGTGCCAGCAGTGACAGGGGGATAATCTACGAGCAGTACTTC. Translated: CASSDRGIIYEQYF.

This clone has just a few counts. This rearrangement joins TRBV5-5 to TRBJ1-6; 7 bases line up with TRBD1. V shed 2 bases and J 9 bases; nucleotides not matched to a gene: 5. The germline V gene encodes CDR1 SGHKS and CDR2 YYEKEE (reference sequence). The CDR3 spans 14 residues. The CDR3 DNA follows: TGTGCCAGCAGCTTAGGGGACAGACCTTCACCCCTCCACTTT. It is translated as CASSLGDRPSPLHF.

The rearrangement links TRBV3-1 (or the pseudogene TRBV3-2) to TRBJ1-2; D is unclear. Germline CDR1 and CDR2: LGHDT and YNNKEL (reference sequence). The CDR3 length is 12 residues. Trimming pared 4 bases from V and 6 bases from J, leaving 9 bases between. The CDR3 DNA sequence: TGTGCCAGCAGCCCCGGACCCAATGGCTACACCTTC. Protein product: CASSPGPNGYTF.

The genes are TRBV5-4 and TRBJ2-3, with 11 bases fitting TRBD2. Germline CDR1 is SGHNT and CDR2 is YYREEE (reference sequence). V shed 0 bases and J 0 bases; nucleotides not matched to a gene: 0. This CDR3 is built from 16 residues. The CDR3 DNA follows: TGTGCCAGCAGCTTGGGACTAGCGGGGAGCACAGATACGCAGTATTTT. As protein: CASSLGLAGSTDTQYF.

This chain connects TRBV6-4 to TRBJ2-2, with D possibly matching TRBD1 (6 bases). CDR1 and CDR2 (germline): MRHNA, SNTAGT. CDR3 length: 15 residues. Trimming removed 0 bases from V and 7 bases from J, with 12 bases in between. CDR3 protein: CASSDSGRGNGELFF. CDR3 coding DNA: TGTGCCAGCAGTGACTCGGGCAGGGGCAACGGGGAGCTGTTTTTT.

CDR3 DNA: TGTGCCAGCAGCGTTCTAGCGGACGATACGCAGTATTTT. Protein product: CASSVLADDTQYF. The chain links TRBV9 to TRBJ2-3; 7 bases are shared with TRBD2. This CDR3 spans 13 amino acids. Germline CDR1 reads SGDLS; CDR2 reads YYNGEE. V lost 2 bases to trimming and J lost 6 bases; unmatched junction nucleotides: 3.

The genes are TRBV12-5 and TRBJ1-1; unclear D gene. V was pared by 0 bases and J by 8 bases, with 13 bases between. This CDR3 spans 14 amino acids. CDR1 and CDR2 from the germline V gene are LGHNT and FRNRAP. CDR3 residues: CASGLVTIHQEAFF. The CDR3 DNA sequence: TGTGCTAGTGGTTTGGTTACCATTCACCAAGAAGCTTTCTTT. Full variable domain (rest looked up from reference TRBV12-5 and TRBJ1-1): DARVTQTPRHKVTEMGQEVTMRCQPILGHNTVFWYRQTMMQGLELLAYFRNRAPLDDSGMPKDRFSAEMPDATLATLKIQPSEPRDSAVYFCASGLVTIHQEAFFGQGTRLTVV.

This clone was detected only once. J is TRBJ1-2 and V is TRBV5-1; 7 bases match TRBD1. Unmatched junction bases numbered 2, after V lost 4 bases and J lost 2 bases. CDR3 length: 13 residues. Germline CDR1 SGHRS, CDR2 YFSETQ. The CDR3 nucleotides read TGCGCCAGCAGCGACAGGGTGAACTATGGCTACACCTTC. It yields the protein CASSDRVNYGYTF.

Concerning this clone itself: An end of the junction differs from the germline gene, which may be a read error. The chain employs TRBV20-1 and TRBJ2-3, with no clear D. This CDR3 is 10 amino acids long. The V gene's germline CDR1 is DFQATT and CDR2 SNEGSKA (reference sequence). The CDR3 nucleotides are TGCAGTGCTAGACACGTGACGGCGGCATTT. It specifies CSARHVTAAF.

In its sample, this clone was seen once. This sequence joins TRBV7-8 and TRBJ2-2, with 7 bases matching TRBD1. With V trimmed by 6 bases and J by 0 bases, 7 bases remained unmatched. The CDR3 covers 16 residues. Germline CDR1 is SGHVS and CDR2 is FQNEAQ. The CDR3 protein is CASRRQGQSNTGELFF. The CDR3 DNA sequence: TGTGCCAGCAGACGACAGGGACAGTCGAACACCGGGGAGCTGTTTTTT.